This T cell receptor (beta chain) was observed in a study of identical twins. Study conclusions and caveats: Those out-of-frame alpha sequences shared by twins showed an excess of low generation probability.

Template switching added a universal primer binding site, and final cDNA carried unique molecular identifiers. TCRdb fed the 5' RACE reads into MiXCR, producing one record per CDR3 protein. This repertoire shows 500,000 to 550,000 distinct CDR3 sequences, less than 25% found once; its top ten account for about 0.91%. This clonotype has just a few counts. Antigen: not known. These records were also assigned to another study, of T cells expressing NK-cell markers. That report notes: About six of the donors carried dominant NKG2C+ clonotypes that took up 1.0-7.0% of their CD8+ T cells.

This sequence originates from a woman aged 18-29 years in good health. Sequencing used CD4+ T cells sorted from blood.

CDR3 protein: CASNEQTDTGELFF. CDR3 sequence (DNA): TGTGCCAGCAACGAACAGACTGACACCGGGGAGCTGTTTTTT. The rearrangement joins TRBV7-9 to TRBJ2-2; D not certain. Germline CDR1 reads SEHNR; CDR2 reads FQNEAQ (reference sequence). The CDR3 is made up of 14 amino acids. Trimming stripped 7 bases from V and 3 bases from J, with 12 bases between.